Sequencing of this TCR beta chain was carried out in a study of circulating CD8 cells and anti-PD-1 response in melanoma. Four subsets defined by PD-1 and/or TIGIT were sorted from live CD3+CD8+TCRalphabeta+ cells. By share, this clonotype ranks as large. Its antigen is currently unknown. The CDR3 runs 16 residues. Germline CDR1 LNHDA, CDR2 SQIVND (reference sequence). V was pared by 5 bases and J by 1 base, with 17 bases between. Each library started from around 14 ng of total RNA using the QIAseq Immune Repertoire TCR panel. TCRdb re-called the reads with MiXCR, one entry per CDR3 protein. Seen here are about 1,000 distinct CDR3 sequences, roughly 4% observed once, and the top ten hold approximately 5.4%. Study results and limitations: Replicates were generally not done for experiments. Published repertoire comparisons used only baseline and M1 samples from a small cohort with few responders.

Sequenced material: CD8+ T cells from PBMCs, taken at baseline or after one month of anti-PD-1 therapy (not recorded which). The TCR was taken from a human donor with melanoma. This chain links TRBV19 with TRBJ1-1, with unresolved D. As DNA, the CDR3 is TGTGCCAGTAGTCTGACTGCGTATGTGGAGAACACTGAAGCTTTCTTT. It specifies CASSLTAYVENTEAFF.